This TCR beta chain stems from a study of T cells in localized non-small cell lung cancer. Points from the study as a whole: The study linked higher blood T cell density to longer overall survival. Compared with tumor, uninvolved adjacent lung displayed greater T cell clonality, ranking highest overall.

About this clone itself: As yet, its antigen is unknown.

Profiling relied on immunoSEQ multiplex PCR, and the TCRdb table lists in-frame clones only, not all of them. The data hold about 1,300 clones, with about a fifth observed a single time. The CDR3 length is 13 residues. Per germline, CDR1 MGHRA and CDR2 YSYEKL. With 1 base removed from V and 6 bases from J, the gap between germline ends came to 10 bases. The sequencing used normal lung tissue next to the tumor, collected before any cancer treatment. This clonotype originated in a male donor at least 60 years old with stage III squamous cell lung carcinoma. The chain has TRBV4-1 and TRBJ2-7; D gene ambiguous. CDR3 sequence (DNA): TGCGCCAGCAGCCAAGGAGTAAAGAGCGAGCAGTACGTC. It translates to CASSQGVKSEQYV.